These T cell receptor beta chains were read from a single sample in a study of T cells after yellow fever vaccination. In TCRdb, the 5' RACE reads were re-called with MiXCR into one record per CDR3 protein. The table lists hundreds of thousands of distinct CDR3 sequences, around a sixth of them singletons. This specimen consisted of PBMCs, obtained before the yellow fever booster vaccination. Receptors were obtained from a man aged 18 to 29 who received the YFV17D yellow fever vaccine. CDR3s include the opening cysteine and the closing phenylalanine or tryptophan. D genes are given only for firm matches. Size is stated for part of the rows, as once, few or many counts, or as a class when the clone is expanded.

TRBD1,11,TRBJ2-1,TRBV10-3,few,CAIRQGYEQFF,TGTGCCATCAGACAGGGGTATGAGCAGTTCTTC
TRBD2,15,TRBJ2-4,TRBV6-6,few,CASSLRRGGLFIQYF,TGTGCCAGCAGCCTACGGCGGGGGGGCCTTTTCATTCAGTACTTC
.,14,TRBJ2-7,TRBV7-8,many,CASSLFRGDYEQYF,TGTGCCAGCAGCTTATTCAGAGGGGACTACGAGCAGTACTTC
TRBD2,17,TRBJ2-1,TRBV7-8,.,CASSQRLAGEGTTQEFF,TGTGCCAGCAGCCAACGTCTAGCGGGGGAGGGTACTACCCAGGAGTTCTTC
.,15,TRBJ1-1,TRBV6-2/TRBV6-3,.,CASRPHSGLNTEAFF,TGTGCCAGCAGACCCCACTCCGGCTTGAACACTGAAGCTTTCTTT
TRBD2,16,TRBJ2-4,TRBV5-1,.,CASSLGLAGGPGIQYF,TGCGCCAGCAGCTTGGGACTAGCGGGGGGGCCGGGCATTCAGTACTTC
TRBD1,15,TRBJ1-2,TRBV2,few,CASREMGQGGNGYTF,TGTGCCAGCCGCGAAATGGGACAGGGAGGGAATGGCTACACCTTC
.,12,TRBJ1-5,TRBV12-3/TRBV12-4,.,CASSWPDQPQHF,TGTGCCAGCAGTTGGCCGGATCAGCCCCAGCATTTT
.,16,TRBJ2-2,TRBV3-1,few,CASSQEGAQGTGELFF,TGTGCCAGCAGCCAAGAAGGTGCGCAAGGCACCGGGGAGCTGTTTTTT
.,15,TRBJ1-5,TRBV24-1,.,CATSDLGQGHQPQHF,TGTGCCACCAGTGATTTAGGGCAGGGACATCAGCCCCAGCATTTT
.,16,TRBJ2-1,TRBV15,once,CGTSRGTDKRSNEQFF,TGTGGCACCAGCAGAGGCACGGATAAGCGAAGCAATGAGCAGTTCTTC
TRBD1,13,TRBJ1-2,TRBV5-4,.,CASSFSGGRGYTF,TGTGCCAGCAGCTTTTCAGGGGGCAGGGGCTACACCTTC
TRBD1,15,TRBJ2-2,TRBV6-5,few,CASSYGQGNTGELFF,TGTGCCAGCAGTTACGGACAGGGGAACACCGGGGAGCTGTTTTTT
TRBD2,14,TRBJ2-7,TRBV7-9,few,CASSPGLAGVEQYF,TGTGCCAGCAGCCCGGGACTAGCGGGGGTCGAGCAGTACTTC
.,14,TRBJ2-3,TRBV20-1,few,CSASRQWVTDTQYF,TGCAGTGCTAGTAGGCAGTGGGTCACAGATACGCAGTATTTT
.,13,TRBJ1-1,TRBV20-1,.,CSASVGGNTEAFF,TGCAGTGCTAGTGTGGGGGGGAACACTGAAGCTTTCTTT
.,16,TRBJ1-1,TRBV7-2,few,CASSKTSAGMNTEAFF,TGTGCCAGCAGCAAGACTAGCGCAGGCATGAACACTGAAGCTTTCTTT
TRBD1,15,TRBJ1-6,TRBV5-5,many,CASSSRTGSDSPLHF,TGTGCCAGCAGCAGTCGGACAGGGTCGGATTCACCCCTCCACTTT
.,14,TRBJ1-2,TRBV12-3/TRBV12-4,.,CASSLRIIESGYTF,TGTGCCAGCAGTTTGAGGATCATTGAATCTGGCTACACCTTC
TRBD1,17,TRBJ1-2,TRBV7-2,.,CASSPTPGGDPHYGYTF,TGTGCCAGCAGCCCGACGCCAGGGGGCGATCCGCACTATGGCTACACCTTC
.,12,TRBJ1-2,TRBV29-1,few,CSVPMGGYGYTF,TGCAGCGTCCCCATGGGGGGTTATGGCTACACCTTC
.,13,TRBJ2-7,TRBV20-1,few,CSAQMARTYEQYF,TGCAGTGCGCAAATGGCACGCACCTACGAGCAGTACTTC
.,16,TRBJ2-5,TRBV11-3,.,CASSRGRDSGEETQYF,TGTGCCAGCAGCAGGGGGAGAGACTCCGGGGAAGAGACCCAGTACTTC
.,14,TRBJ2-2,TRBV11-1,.,CASGLYLNTGELFF,TGTGCCAGCGGGTTATATTTGAACACCGGGGAGCTGTTTTTT
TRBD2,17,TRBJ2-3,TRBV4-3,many,CASSHTTSGGWTDTQYF,TGCGCCAGCAGCCATACGACTAGCGGGGGATGGACAGATACGCAGTATTTT
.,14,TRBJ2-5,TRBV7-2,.,CASSPPYPRETQYF,TGTGCCAGCAGTCCGCCCTACCCCAGGGAGACCCAGTACTTC
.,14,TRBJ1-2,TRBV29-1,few,CSVEEGANYYGYTF,TGCAGCGTTGAAGAGGGGGCTAACTACTATGGCTACACCTTC
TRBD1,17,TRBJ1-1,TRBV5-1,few,CASSASTGGARNTEAFF,TGCGCCAGCAGCGCGTCGACAGGGGGCGCAAGGAACACTGAAGCTTTCTTT
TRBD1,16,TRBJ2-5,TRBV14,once,CASSPTTDRGGETQYF,TGTGCCAGCAGCCCCACTACGGACAGGGGGGGGGAGACCCAGTACTTC
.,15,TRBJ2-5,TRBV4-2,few,CASSQDRLVQETQYF,TGTGCCAGCAGCCAAGACAGACTAGTGCAAGAGACCCAGTACTTC
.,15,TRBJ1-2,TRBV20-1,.,CSARPSGAGAHGYTF,TGCAGTGCTAGACCCTCAGGGGCGGGGGCGCATGGCTACACCTTC
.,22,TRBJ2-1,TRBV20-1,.,CSARDSGGRDSLDSSSYNEQFF,TGCAGTGCTAGAGATTCTGGAGGCCGGGACTCGCTAGATTCGAGCTCCTACAATGAGCAGTTCTTC
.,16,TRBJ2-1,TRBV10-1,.,CASSESYPDPYNEQFF,TGCGCCAGCAGTGAGTCCTACCCGGACCCCTACAATGAGCAGTTCTTC
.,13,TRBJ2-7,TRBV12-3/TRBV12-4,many,CASSLGAGFEQYF,TGTGCCAGCAGTTTAGGGGCAGGGTTCGAGCAGTACTTC
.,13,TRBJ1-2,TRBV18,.,CASSPEGLYGYTF,TGTGCCAGCTCACCAGAGGGGCTATATGGCTACACCTTC
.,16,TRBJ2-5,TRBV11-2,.,CASSLFRDGTGETQYF,TGTGCCAGCAGCTTATTCCGGGACGGAACTGGTGAGACCCAGTACTTC
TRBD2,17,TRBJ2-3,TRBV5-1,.,CASSLAGSGVSADTQYF,TGCGCCAGCAGCTTGGCCGGTAGCGGGGTAAGCGCAGATACGCAGTATTTT
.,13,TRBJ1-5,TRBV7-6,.,CASSLGFDQPQHF,TGTGCCAGCAGCTTAGGGTTCGATCAGCCCCAGCATTTT
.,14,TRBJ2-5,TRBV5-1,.,CASSFGSRIGTQYF,TGCGCCAGCAGCTTCGGGTCTAGGATTGGGACCCAGTACTTC
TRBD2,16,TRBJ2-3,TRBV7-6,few,CASSRFSGGSTDTQYF,TGTGCCAGCAGCCGATTTAGCGGGGGGAGCACAGATACGCAGTATTTT
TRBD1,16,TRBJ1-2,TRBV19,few,CASSIDPTGGANGYTF,TGTGCCAGTAGTATAGACCCGACAGGGGGCGCGAATGGCTACACCTTC
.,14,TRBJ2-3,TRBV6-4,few,CASSADTSTDTQYF,TGTGCCAGCAGTGCGGACACTAGCACAGATACGCAGTATTTT
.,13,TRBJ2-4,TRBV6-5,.,CASSYSGLNIQYF,TGTGCCAGCAGTTACTCCGGCCTAAACATTCAGTACTTC
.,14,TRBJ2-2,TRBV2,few,CASTSVFYTGELFF,TGTGCCAGCACTTCGGTGTTTTACACCGGGGAGCTGTTTTTT
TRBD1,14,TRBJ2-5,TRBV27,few,CASSLSGQGKTQYF,TGTGCCAGCAGTTTATCGGGACAGGGGAAGACCCAGTACTTC
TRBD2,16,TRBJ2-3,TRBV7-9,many,CASSLRRGGRADTQYF,TGTGCCAGCAGCTTAAGACGGGGGGGCCGGGCAGATACGCAGTATTTT
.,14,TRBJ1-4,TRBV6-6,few,CASSKQEGYEKLFF,TGTGCCAGCAGCAAACAGGAGGGGTATGAAAAACTGTTTTTT
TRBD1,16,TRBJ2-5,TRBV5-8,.,CASSLGQGKRQETQYF,TGTGCCAGCAGCTTGGGACAGGGGAAGCGGCAAGAGACCCAGTACTTC